These 16 T cell receptor beta chains share one sample of origin, sequenced in a study of CD8+ T cells in alopecia areata. Extraction and reverse transcription of RNA yielded cDNA as the sequencing template. The data were produced by immunoSEQ multiplex PCR, yet TCRdb's version contains in-frame clones alone and is incomplete. The table lists around 140,000 clones, around 58% of them singletons. The sequencing here drew on CD4+ T cells sorted from blood, taken at week 0. These receptors all stem from a human donor with alopecia areata.

V is TRBV10-3 and J is TRBJ1-4; 7 nucleotides agree with TRBD1. Trimming cost V 0 bases and J 8 bases; bases outside gene matches: 9. CDR3 length: 16 amino acids. The V gene's germline CDR1 is ENHRY and CDR2 SYGVKD. CDR3 DNA sequence: TGTGCCATCAGTGAGTCTTCGTGGGGAGGGGGCGAAAAACTGTTTTTT. Translation gives CAISESSWGGGEKLFF.

This chain connects TRBV4-2 to TRBJ1-6; D might be TRBD1 (6 bases). Per the germline V gene, CDR1 is LGHNA and CDR2 is YNFKEQ. The V and J ends lost 0 bases and 11 bases respectively, with 11 bases between them. CDR3 length: 14 residues. CDR3 sequence: CASSQEQGRTPLHF. CDR3 sequence (DNA): TGTGCCAGCAGCCAAGAACAGGGTAGGACACCCCTCCACTTT.

The chain uses TRBV15 and TRBJ1-1; D gene uncertain. The CDR3 is 13 residues long. The V end lost 9 bases, the J end lost 0 bases, and 11 bases lay between the germline ends. Looked up from germline, CDR1 is LNHNV and CDR2 is YYDKDF (reference sequence). The CDR3 DNA sequence: TGTGCCACTTCTTTCGGTGTGAACACTGAAGCTTTCTTT. It is translated as CATSFGVNTEAFF.

This clone showed up many times. The chain joins TRBV19 to TRBJ2-2; D remains unclear. The CDR3 is 13 amino acids. Germline V gene lookup returns CDR1 LNHDA and CDR2 SQIVND (reference sequence). The germline V and J ends were trimmed by 7 bases and 7 bases, with 13 bases remaining between them. For the CDR3, the DNA is TGTGCCAGTACCTTGGGCCCGGGCGGGGAGCTGTTTTTT. Its protein product is CASTLGPGGELFF.

This clone was observed a handful of times. CDR3 region: CASSPVDSGNTIYF. CDR3 nucleotide sequence: TGTGCCAGCAGCCCCGTGGATTCTGGAAACACCATATATTTT. J is TRBJ1-3 and V is TRBV11-2; D ambiguous. Deletions cut 5 bases from V and 1 base from J, with 9 bases between. CDR1 is SGHAT and CDR2 is FQNNGV in the germline V gene. This CDR3 has 14 residues.

V is TRBV4-1 and J is TRBJ1-6; TRBD1 matches 7 bases. The CDR3 length is 14 residues. The trim removed 2 bases at V and 9 bases at J, leaving 4 bases unmatched. Germline CDR1 reads MGHRA; CDR2 reads YSYEKL. The CDR3 DNA is TGCGCCAGCAGCCAACAGGGACAGATTTCACCCCTCCACTTT. Amino acids: CASSQQGQISPLHF.

The rearrangement links TRBV9 to TRBJ2-2, with D possibly matching TRBD2 (5 bases). The germline CDR1 and CDR2 sequences are SGDLS and YYNGEE. The CDR3 is 14 residues long. Between the trimmed V and J ends, which lost 0 bases and 7 bases, there was a span of 10 bases. The CDR3 here is CASSVEAGGGELFF. CDR3 DNA sequence: TGTGCCAGCAGCGTAGAGGCCGGAGGCGGGGAGCTGTTTTTT.

The chain employs TRBV7-2 and TRBJ2-1; tentative D call: TRBD1 (6 bases). CDR3 size: 14 residues. Trimming removed 0 bases at V and 13 bases at J, with 16 bases between. Germline V gene sequence: CDR1 SGHTA, CDR2 FQGNSA. CDR3 nucleotides: TGTGCCAGCAGCTTAGCAGGTGGGCAGGGGAAACAGTTCTTC. Amino acids: CASSLAGGQGKQFF.

The V and J genes are TRBV30 and TRBJ2-3, with 10 bases matching TRBD2. The CDR3 has 15 amino acids. V shed 2 bases and J 3 bases; nucleotides not matched to a gene: 5. Germline-derived CDR1 and CDR2 are GTSNPN and SVGIG (reference sequence). The CDR3 loop is CAWSPLAGETDTQYF. CDR3 DNA sequence: TGTGCCTGGAGTCCGCTAGCGGGGGAGACAGATACGCAGTATTTT.

This clone was counted between two and nine times. The chain links TRBV4-3 to TRBJ1-1; D possibly corresponds to TRBD1 (5 bases). The CDR3 length is 16 residues. The germline V gene encodes CDR1 LGHNA and CDR2 YSLEER. Trimming took off 5 bases at V and 3 bases at J, with 19 bases between the two ends. The CDR3 bases are TGCGCCAGCAGCTCGCAGTTGGGGGGAAGGTACACTGAAGCTTTCTTT. Protein sequence: CASSSQLGGRYTEAFF.

This clone was counted a few times. CDR3 DNA sequence: TGTGCCAGCAGCTCGACCCGACAATCCGGGACCCTCTATGGCTACACCTTC. This codes for CASSSTRQSGTLYGYTF. The chain links TRBV7-9 to TRBJ1-2; a weak D match, TRBD1 (5 bases). The germline CDR1 and CDR2 sequences are SEHNR and FQNEAQ (reference sequence). The CDR3 runs 17 residues. The V and J ends lost 4 bases and 4 bases respectively, with 22 bases between them.

The chain recombines TRBV21-1 with TRBJ2-3; TRBD2 reflects the table's D call only, with no check against the DNA. TRBV21-1 is a pseudogene locus. The CDR3 covers 13 residues. CDR3 sequence: CASSNDYTDTQYF. In nucleotides, the CDR3 is TGTGCCAGCAGCAATGACTACACAGATACGCAGTATTTT.

This chain joins TRBV2 and TRBJ2-7, with TRBD2 as a possible D gene (5 bases). Trimming removed 7 bases at V and 4 bases at J, with 14 bases between. CDR3 size: 13 residues. Per germline, CDR1 SNHLY and CDR2 FYNNEI. The CDR3 coding sequence is TGTGCCAGCAATACACTAGATGGGTACGAGCAGTACTTC. Translated, it gives CASNTLDGYEQYF.

The rearrangement links TRBV2 to TRBJ2-7, with a tentative D call TRBD1 (5 bases). The CDR3 runs to 13 residues. Germline CDR1 and CDR2: SNHLY and FYNNEI. V was cut by 0 bases and J by 7 bases, with 10 bases left in between. CDR3: CASSEAQGGEQYF. CDR3 nucleotides: TGTGCCAGCAGTGAAGCTCAGGGTGGGGAGCAGTACTTC.

The chain couples TRBV30 to TRBJ2-3, with D uncertain. V shed 0 bases and J shed 3 bases, with 7 bases lying between them. In germline, CDR1 is GTSNPN, CDR2 SVGIG (reference sequence). CDR3 length: 13 residues. The CDR3 spells CAWSVGTTDTQYF. In nucleotides, the CDR3 is TGTGCCTGGAGTGTAGGCACGACAGATACGCAGTATTTT.

The rearrangement links TRBV29-1 to TRBJ1-1, with D possibly matching TRBD1 (5 bases). The CDR3 is 14 residues long. The germline V and J ends were trimmed by 0 bases and 3 bases, with 11 bases remaining between them. Germline V gene lookup returns CDR1 SQVTM and CDR2 ANQGSEA. CDR3 in DNA: TGCAGCGTTGAAGATTGGGGCAGGGACACTGAAGCTTTCTTT. Its translation is CSVEDWGRDTEAFF.